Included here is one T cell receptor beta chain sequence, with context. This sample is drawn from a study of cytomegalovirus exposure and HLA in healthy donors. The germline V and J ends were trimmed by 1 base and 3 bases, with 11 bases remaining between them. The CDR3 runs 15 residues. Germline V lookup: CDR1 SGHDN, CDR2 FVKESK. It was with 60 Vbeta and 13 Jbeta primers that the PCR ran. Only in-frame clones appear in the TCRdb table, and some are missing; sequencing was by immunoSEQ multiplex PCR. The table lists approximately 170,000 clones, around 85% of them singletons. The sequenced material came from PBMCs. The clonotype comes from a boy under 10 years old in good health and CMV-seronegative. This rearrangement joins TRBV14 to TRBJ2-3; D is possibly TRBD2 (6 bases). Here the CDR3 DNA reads TGTGCCAGCAGCCAAGGTCTGGGACTGACAGATACGCAGTATTTT. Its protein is CASSQGLGLTDTQYF.